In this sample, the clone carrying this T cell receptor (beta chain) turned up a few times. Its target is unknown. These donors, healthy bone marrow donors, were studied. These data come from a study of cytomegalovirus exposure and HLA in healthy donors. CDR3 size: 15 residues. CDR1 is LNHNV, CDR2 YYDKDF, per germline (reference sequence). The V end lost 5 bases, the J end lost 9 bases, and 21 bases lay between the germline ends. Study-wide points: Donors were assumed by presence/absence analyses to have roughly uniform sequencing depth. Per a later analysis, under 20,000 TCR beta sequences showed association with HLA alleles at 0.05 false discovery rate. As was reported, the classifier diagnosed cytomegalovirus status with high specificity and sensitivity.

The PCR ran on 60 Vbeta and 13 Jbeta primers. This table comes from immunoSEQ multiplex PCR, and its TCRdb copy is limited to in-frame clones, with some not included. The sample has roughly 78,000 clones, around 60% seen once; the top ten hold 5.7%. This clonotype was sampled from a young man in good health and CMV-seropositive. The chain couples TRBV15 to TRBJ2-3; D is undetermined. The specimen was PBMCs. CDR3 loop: CATSGLVGPVGTQYF. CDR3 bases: TGTGCCACCAGCGGCCTAGTCGGCCCCGTAGGCACGCAGTATTTT.